These 31 T cell receptor beta chains share one sample of origin, sequenced in a study of shared clonotypes between healthy human individuals. Libraries were prepared by immunoSEQ multiplex PCR; TCRdb keeps only in-frame clonotypes and omits some of them. The table has fewer than 850,000 clones, around 90% seen once; the top ten hold 30% to 40%. The sequenced sample was memory CD8+ T cells from PBMCs. The subset: CD45RO+ cells pooled with CCR7-negative TemRA cells. These TCRs come from a man aged 18-30 years in good health. Some clones in this sample may be carry-over from other donors' samples.

The V gene is TRBV27, the J gene TRBJ2-7, with a weak D call TRBD1 (5 bases). V was pared by 9 bases and J by 5 bases, with 17 bases between. The CDR3 covers 13 residues. Germline CDR1 and CDR2: MNHEY and SMNVEV (reference sequence). CDR3 residues: CARGLTDGDEQYF. CDR3 sequence (DNA): TGTGCCAGGGGGCTCACCGACGGCGACGAGCAGTACTTC.

The genes are TRBV30 and TRBJ1-1; D perhaps matches TRBD1 (6 bases). Looked up from germline, CDR1 is GTSNPN and CDR2 is SVGIG (reference sequence). Trimming removed 5 bases from V and 6 bases from J, with 10 bases in between. CDR3 length equals 11 residues. CDR3 bases: TGTGCCTGGGGGAAGGGGGCTGAAGCTTTCTTT. Protein sequence: CAWGKGAEAFF.

The chain joins TRBV27 to TRBJ2-1; 9 bases line up with TRBD1. The CDR3 is 16 amino acids. J lost 10 bases, V lost 5 bases, and 15 bases had no gene match. Germline V gene sequence: CDR1 MNHEY, CDR2 SMNVEV (reference sequence). For the CDR3, the DNA is TGTGCCAGCAGTCTTCTTCGGACAGGGGTTTTTAGCGAGCAGTTCTTC. It specifies CASSLLRTGVFSEQFF.

The rearrangement links TRBV27 to TRBJ1-2; a weak D match, TRBD1 (5 bases). This CDR3 has 15 amino acids. In germline, CDR1 is MNHEY, CDR2 SMNVEV (reference sequence). Trimming left V 4 bases short and J 4 bases short, with 16 bases between. CDR3 in amino acids: CASSSTPGRFYGYTF. The CDR3, as DNA: TGTGCCAGCAGTTCCACCCCGGGACGGTTCTATGGCTACACCTTC.

J is TRBJ2-7 and V is TRBV6-1; TRBD2 matches at 8 bases. The CDR3 is 13 residues long. The ends lost 10 bases at V and 0 bases at J; junction bases unmatched: 5. Germline V CDR1 and CDR2: MNHNS, SASEGT. This chain's CDR3 is CATNGGGSYEQYF. In DNA form, the CDR3 reads TGTGCCACCAACGGGGGGGGCTCCTACGAGCAGTACTTC.

This chain joins TRBV7-9 and TRBJ2-1; D gene ambiguous. The length of the CDR3 is 16 residues. In germline, CDR1 is SEHNR, CDR2 FQNEAQ (reference sequence). V was trimmed by 5 bases and J by 0 bases, leaving 14 bases between them. The DNA for the CDR3 is TGTGCCAGCAGCCCTACTTTCAGTAGCTCCTACAATGAGCAGTTCTTC. Translated: CASSPTFSSSYNEQFF.

V usage is TRBV6-6 and J usage is TRBJ2-7, with D perhaps matching TRBD2 (5 bases). The CDR3 covers 14 residues. V dropped 2 bases and J dropped 0 bases, with 8 bases sitting between them. Germline V gene lookup returns CDR1 MNHNY and CDR2 SVGAGI (reference sequence). The CDR3 DNA reads as TGTGCCAGCAGTTACGAAGGGAGCTCCTACGAGCAGTACTTC. Its translation is CASSYEGSSYEQYF.

CDR3 bases: TGTGCCACCCTGGTTGGAGAGACCCAGTACTTC. Its translation is CATLVGETQYF. This chain links TRBV6-5 with TRBJ2-5; D gene uncertain. The CDR3 runs 11 residues. Trimming stripped 10 bases from V and 4 bases from J, with 10 bases between. Germline CDR1 reads MNHEY; CDR2 reads SVGAGI.

In the case of this clone: Other DNA sequences in the sample encode the same CDR3. The chain links TRBV28 to TRBJ2-3; the D is unclear. Germline V CDR1 and CDR2: MDHEN, SYDVKM. CDR3 length equals 14 residues. V lost 3 bases and J 1 base, leaving 8 bases between the germline ends. CDR3 sequence: CASSFLSGTDTQYF. The CDR3, as DNA: TGTGCCAGCAGTTTTTTATCTGGCACAGATACGCAGTATTTT.

The chain carries TRBV18 and TRBJ2-7; weak D call: TRBD1 (6 bases). Germline V CDR1 and CDR2: KGHSH, LQKENI. Trimming left V 5 bases short and J 4 bases short, with 18 bases between. The CDR3 loop spans 15 amino acids. CDR3 DNA sequence: TGTGCCAGCTCATTATCCGGGACACTTAAGTACGAGCAGTACTTC. It translates to CASSLSGTLKYEQYF.

As regards this clone: This specimen includes other DNA sequences encoding the same CDR3. The chain employs TRBV9 and TRBJ2-7, with 9 bases matching TRBD1. CDR3 size: 13 residues. The germline V gene has CDR1 SGDLS and CDR2 YYNGEE. V trimming: 3 bases; J trimming: 6 bases; junction bases outside the gene matches: 4. As DNA, the CDR3 is TGTGCCAGCAGCGGGACAGGGGTGGGCGAGCAGTACTTC. It translates to CASSGTGVGEQYF.

This clone was picked up many times. V is TRBV27 and J is TRBJ1-5, with D maybe TRBD1 (5 bases). V lost 5 bases, J lost 5 bases, and 19 bases lay in between. This CDR3 has 16 residues. Germline CDR1 MNHEY, CDR2 SMNVEV (reference sequence). This CDR3 reads CASSPSGRRVDQPQHF. In DNA, the CDR3 is TGTGCCAGCAGTCCCTCGGGACGCCGGGTCGATCAGCCCCAGCATTTT.

The chain is built from TRBV6-6 and TRBJ1-1; 8 bases map to TRBD1. V was pared by 6 bases and J by 0 bases, with 6 bases of the junction left unmatched. CDR3 length: 15 residues. Germline V gives CDR1 MNHNY, CDR2 SVGAGI (reference sequence). This chain's CDR3 is CASSQDREVNTEAFF. The CDR3 DNA is TGTGCCAGCAGCCAGGACAGGGAGGTGAACACTGAAGCTTTCTTT.

The rearrangement uses TRBV30 and TRBJ1-5; 7 positions match TRBD1. Germline lookup yields CDR1 GTSNPN and CDR2 SVGIG (reference sequence). J was trimmed by 6 bases and V by 5 bases; bases with no gene match: 7. This CDR3 has 13 residues. CDR3 DNA: TGTGCCTGGGGGACAGAGGGATTTCAGCCCCAGCATTTT. Translating it yields CAWGTEGFQPQHF.

This clone came up once. The chain recombines TRBV4-1 with TRBJ2-7, with TRBD2 identical over 10 bases. The CDR3 covers 15 residues. With V trimmed by 3 bases and J by 3 bases, 5 bases remained unmatched. Looked up from germline, CDR1 is MGHRA and CDR2 is YSYEKL. The CDR3 spells CASSHLLAGDYEQYF. The CDR3 DNA follows: TGCGCCAGCAGCCATCTTCTAGCGGGGGACTACGAGCAGTACTTC.

The chain couples TRBV6-1 to TRBJ2-2; D not resolved. CDR1 and CDR2 (germline): MNHNS, SASEGT. The V and J ends lost 6 bases and 7 bases respectively, with 3 bases between them. This CDR3 spans 10 amino acids. CDR3 residues: CASRHGELFF. CDR3 in DNA: TGTGCCAGCAGGCACGGGGAGCTGTTTTTT.

The gene calls are TRBV5-4 and TRBJ2-7; D is possibly TRBD1 (5 bases). From germline, CDR1 is SGHNT and CDR2 YYREEE (reference sequence). This CDR3 has 15 residues. The V gene lost 1 base and the J gene lost 3 bases, with 14 bases spanning the gap. The CDR3: CASSLWQGYVYEQYF. As DNA, the CDR3 is TGTGCCAGCAGCTTGTGGCAGGGATACGTCTACGAGCAGTACTTC.

CDR3 in DNA: TGTGCCAGCAGCACTCAACCGGGCCAACTGGACACAGATACGCAGTATTTT. This sequence encodes CASSTQPGQLDTDTQYF. The chain links TRBV7-9 to TRBJ2-3; D is uncertain. V was trimmed by 5 bases and J by 2 bases, leaving 20 bases between them. The germline gives CDR1 SEHNR, CDR2 FQNEAQ (reference sequence). This CDR3 spans 17 amino acids.

This clone was observed a handful of times. V is TRBV7-7 and J is TRBJ2-5, with TRBD1 as a possible D gene (6 bases). Looked up from germline, CDR1 is SSHAT and CDR2 is FNYEAQ (reference sequence). The CDR3 has 15 amino acids. V lost 5 bases and J lost 0, with 13 bases in between. The CDR3 is CASSDNRAYQETQYF. CDR3 nucleotide sequence: TGTGCCAGCAGCGACAACAGGGCGTACCAAGAGACCCAGTACTTC.

The chain recombines TRBV9 with TRBJ1-2; weak D call: TRBD1 (5 bases). V lost 0 bases to trimming and J lost 0 bases, with 21 bases between them. This CDR3 has 19 amino acids. Germline values: CDR1 SGDLS, CDR2 YYNGEE. This CDR3 reads CASSVATETDRKSNYGYTF. Here the CDR3 DNA reads TGTGCCAGCAGCGTAGCTACGGAAACCGACAGAAAATCTAACTATGGCTACACCTTC.

V and J are TRBV4-1 and TRBJ2-1, with D uncertain. CDR1 and CDR2 from the germline V gene are MGHRA and YSYEKL. Trimming took 4 bases from V and 5 from J, leaving 12 bases between them. CDR3 size: 14 residues. CDR3 residues: CASSPMLGHNEQFF. CDR3 nucleotides: TGCGCCAGCAGCCCCATGTTGGGCCACAATGAGCAGTTCTTC.

This clone has a single count. J is TRBJ1-2 and V is TRBV6-6; the D gene is possibly TRBD1 (5 bases). The germline CDR1 and CDR2 sequences are MNHNY and SVGAGI (reference sequence). V was clipped by 2 bases and J by 4 bases, with 11 bases between them. The CDR3 spans 14 residues. In DNA, the CDR3 is TGTGCCAGCAGTTACCCCGCCGGGGGCTATGGCTACACCTTC. It yields the protein CASSYPAGGYGYTF.

The chain uses TRBV5-1 and TRBJ2-7; D perhaps matches TRBD2 (6 bases). In germline, CDR1 is SGHRS, CDR2 YFSETQ. This CDR3 region has 17 residues. Trimming took 4 bases from V and 0 from J, leaving 20 bases between them. The CDR3 DNA reads TGCGCCAGCAGCCCCACGGGGCTAGCGCGAACCTCCTACGAGCAGTACTTC. Translating it yields CASSPTGLARTSYEQYF.

The chain is built from TRBV5-1 and TRBJ2-3, with D uncertain. The V gene lost 4 bases and the J gene lost 4 bases, with 10 bases spanning the gap. The CDR3 is 13 residues long. Germline loops: CDR1 SGHRS, CDR2 YFSETQ. For the CDR3, the DNA is TGCGCCAGCAGCCTCCGAGTGGCAGATACGCAGTATTTT. It translates to CASSLRVADTQYF.

CDR3: CASSRTGGMDEQYF. CDR3 coding DNA: TGTGCCAGCAGCAGGACAGGGGGGATGGACGAGCAGTACTTC. The chain carries TRBV5-4 and TRBJ2-7; 10 bases are shared with TRBD1. From germline, CDR1 is SGHNT and CDR2 YYREEE (reference sequence). This CDR3 comprises 14 residues. The V segment lost 4 bases and the J segment 5 bases; nucleotides outside the gene matches: 6.

About this clone itself: The sample carries other DNA sequences with the same CDR3. V is TRBV28 and J is TRBJ2-5; D remains unclear. Germline V CDR1 and CDR2: MDHEN, SYDVKM. V was shortened by 2 bases and J by 5 bases, with 9 bases between the two germline ends. This CDR3 region has 13 residues. DNA of the CDR3: TGTGCCAGCAGTTTAGGGGTCAGGGAGACCCAGTACTTC. Translating it yields CASSLGVRETQYF.

The rearrangement joins TRBV11-2 to TRBJ2-3; 10 bases align to TRBD2. CDR1 and CDR2 from the germline V gene are SGHAT and FQNNGV. The CDR3 extends over 20 amino acids. Trimming at V came to 0 bases and at J to 4 bases, leaving 16 bases not matched to a gene. DNA of the CDR3: TGTGCCAGCAGCTTAGAGCGGTGGAGCGGGAGGGCCGAAGAGGCAGATACGCAGTATTTT. It translates to CASSLERWSGRAEEADTQYF.

This chain connects TRBV21-1 to TRBJ2-7; the table calls TRBD2, which could not be checked here. TRBV21-1 is an annotated pseudogene. The CDR3 runs 13 residues. CDR3: CASSKEGLYEQYF. For the CDR3, the DNA is TGTGCCAGCAGCAAGGAGGGGCTCTACGAGCAGTACTTC.

The genes are TRBV7-8 and TRBJ1-5; tentative D call: TRBD1 (5 bases). Trimming stripped 5 bases from V and 0 bases from J, with 20 bases between. This CDR3 spans 18 amino acids. Germline values: CDR1 SGHVS, CDR2 FQNEAQ. The CDR3 is CASSLGRDRRNSNQPQHF. The CDR3 region has the DNA TGTGCCAGCAGCCTCGGGAGGGACCGAAGAAATAGCAATCAGCCCCAGCATTTT.

The chain is built from TRBV10-1 and TRBJ2-7; 9 bases are a match to TRBD1. The CDR3 runs 13 residues. Germline trimming cut 9 bases from V and 6 bases from J; bases unmatched to any gene: 9. Germline V lookup: CDR1 WNHNN, CDR2 SYGVQD (reference sequence). The CDR3 sequence: CARTRDRAAEQYF. The CDR3 DNA follows: TGCGCCAGGACCCGGGACAGGGCGGCCGAGCAGTACTTC.

Remarks on this clone: The same CDR3 is also encoded by other DNA sequences in this sample. This chain connects TRBV28 to TRBJ1-1, with TRBD1 identical over 8 bases. In germline, CDR1 is MDHEN, CDR2 SYDVKM. CDR3 length: 14 residues. Trimming at V came to 6 bases and at J to 6 bases, leaving 9 bases not matched to a gene. This CDR3 reads CASRSDRGPPEAFF. CDR3 DNA sequence: TGTGCCAGCAGATCTGACAGGGGCCCTCCTGAAGCTTTCTTT.